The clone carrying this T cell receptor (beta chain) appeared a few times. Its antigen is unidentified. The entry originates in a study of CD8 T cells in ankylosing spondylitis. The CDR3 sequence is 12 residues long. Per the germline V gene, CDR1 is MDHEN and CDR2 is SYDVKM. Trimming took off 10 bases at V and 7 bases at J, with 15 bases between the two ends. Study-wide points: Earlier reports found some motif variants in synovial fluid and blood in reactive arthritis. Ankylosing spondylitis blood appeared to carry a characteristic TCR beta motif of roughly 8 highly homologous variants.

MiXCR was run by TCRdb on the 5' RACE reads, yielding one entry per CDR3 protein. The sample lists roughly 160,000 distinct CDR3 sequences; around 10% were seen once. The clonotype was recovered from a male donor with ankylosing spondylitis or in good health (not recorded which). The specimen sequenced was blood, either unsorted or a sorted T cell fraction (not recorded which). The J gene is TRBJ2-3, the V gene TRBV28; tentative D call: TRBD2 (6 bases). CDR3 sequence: CATKGAGNTQYF. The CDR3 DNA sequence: TGTGCCACCAAAGGGGCGGGGAATACGCAGTATTTT.